What follows are 19 T cell receptor beta chains derived from one specimen sequenced in a study of T-cell reconstitution after alpha-beta-depleted transplantation in children. TCRbeta library construction was performed incorporating unique molecular identifiers. TCRdb passed the PCR reads through MiXCR, listing each CDR3 protein once. The data contain under 300,000 distinct CDR3 sequences, around 10% of them singletons. The starting material was peripheral blood, obtained 180 days after TCRalphabeta/CD19-depleted stem cell transplant. The origin of the receptors is a male patient aged 2-10 years who had a stem cell transplant for chronic granulomatous disease, so the T cells may come from the graft donor.

V gene TRBV19 combines with J gene TRBJ1-5, with unresolved D. V was clipped by 5 bases and J by 5 bases, with 16 bases between them. Germline CDR1 and CDR2: LNHDA and SQIVND (reference sequence). The CDR3 consists of 15 residues. CDR3: CASSPRWVKHQPQHF. The CDR3 DNA reads TGTGCCAGTAGTCCCCGGTGGGTTAAGCATCAGCCCCAGCATTTT.

This clonotype was seen repeatedly, ten times or more. CDR3 sequence (DNA): TGCAGTGCTAGCAGGGGCAGGGGGCTATTTACCGGGGAGCTGTTTTTT. Protein product: CSASRGRGLFTGELFF. The rearrangement links TRBV20-1 to TRBJ2-2; 8 positions agree with TRBD1. The length of the CDR3 is 16 residues. The junction had 11 bases not matched to a gene; V was cut back by 3 bases and J by 5 bases. CDR1 is DFQATT and CDR2 is SNEGSKA in the germline V gene (reference sequence).

This clonotype was found many times. The V gene is TRBV7-6, the J gene TRBJ2-5; the match to TRBD2 covers 7 bases. Per germline, CDR1 SGHVS and CDR2 FNYEAQ. CDR3 length: 15 amino acids. V dropped 4 bases and J dropped 3; count of bases not matched to a gene: 8. CDR3 region: CASSYAGTTKETQYF. For the CDR3, the DNA is TGTGCCAGCAGCTACGCCGGGACTACGAAAGAGACCCAGTACTTC.

Many counts were recorded for this clonotype. V usage is TRBV5-1 and J usage is TRBJ1-2; 9 bases agree with TRBD1. Germline V gene lookup returns CDR1 SGHRS and CDR2 YFSETQ. The CDR3 totals 15 residues. V shed 3 bases, J shed 5 bases, and the junction held 8 bases outside the gene matches. The CDR3: CASSSIRQGEYGYTF. The CDR3 nucleotides are TGCGCCAGCAGCTCTATCAGACAGGGGGAATATGGCTACACCTTC.

This clonotype came up many times. The genes are TRBV29-1 and TRBJ2-1; no clear D gene. This CDR3 contains 15 residues. CDR1 SQVTM and CDR2 ANQGSEA come from the germline V gene. Between the trimmed V and J ends, which lost 0 bases and 1 base, there was a span of 10 bases. The CDR3 DNA follows: TGCAGCGTTGAAGATCGCGGCGGTTCCTACAATGAGCAGTTCTTC. The encoded protein is CSVEDRGGSYNEQFF.

The chain recombines TRBV30 with TRBJ2-1; D ambiguous. Trimming removed 0 bases at V and 8 bases at J, with 5 bases between. The germline V gene has CDR1 GTSNPN and CDR2 SVGIG (reference sequence). The CDR3 length is 11 residues. CDR3 sequence (DNA): TGTGCCTGGAGTGTATTCGATGAGCAGTTCTTC. It yields the protein CAWSVFDEQFF.

There are many counts of this clonotype. The V gene is TRBV6-1, the J gene TRBJ2-1, with D maybe TRBD1 (5 bases). The CDR3 runs 12 residues. With 4 bases removed from V and 4 bases from J, the gap between germline ends came to 5 bases. Germline V gives CDR1 MNHNS, CDR2 SASEGT. The CDR3 protein is CASSGQYNEQFF. The CDR3 nucleotides are TGTGCCAGCAGTGGACAGTACAATGAGCAGTTCTTC.

This clonotype was seen a handful of times. DNA of the CDR3: TGTGCCAGCAGTTTAGGCAGGGGGCGGTTTGAGCAGTACTTC. Its protein product is CASSLGRGRFEQYF. The chain links TRBV28 to TRBJ2-7; TRBD1 aligns across 8 bases. The CDR3 is made up of 14 amino acids. The V gene's germline CDR1 is MDHEN and CDR2 SYDVKM. V lost 2 bases and J lost 7; bases outside the gene matches: 7.

This clonotype was seen a few times. J is TRBJ2-6 and V is TRBV19, with TRBD1 as a possible D gene (5 bases). The CDR3 loop spans 17 amino acids. Germline V gene data show CDR1 as LNHDA and CDR2 as SQIVND (reference sequence). The V end lost 7 bases, the J end lost 0 bases, and 16 bases lay between the germline ends. The DNA for the CDR3 is TGTGCCAGTATAGGGCAGGGAAACTCCTCTGGGGCCAACGTCCTGACTTTC. Translating gives CASIGQGNSSGANVLTF.

In nucleotides, the CDR3 is TGTGCCTGGAGTCCTAAAACCCTAGCGGGGATTTACAATGAGCAGTTCTTC. Encoded protein: CAWSPKTLAGIYNEQFF. The chain combines TRBV30 with TRBJ2-1; 9 bases agree with TRBD2. CDR1 and CDR2 from the germline V gene are GTSNPN and SVGIG (reference sequence). This CDR3 has 17 residues. V was pared by 2 bases and J by 4 bases, with 12 bases of the junction left unmatched.

In its sample, this clonotype was seen many times. A clone one base away is much larger, so this may be a read error. The rearrangement links TRBV6-2 or TRBV6-3 to TRBJ2-7; D is unclear. V dropped 2 bases and J dropped 0 bases, with 5 bases sitting between them. This CDR3 comprises 13 residues. Germline V gives CDR1 MNHEY, CDR2 SVGEGT. The CDR3 DNA is TGTGCCAGCAGTTACGTGAGCTCCTACGAGCAGTACTTC. It specifies CASSYVSSYEQYF.

This clonotype occurred many times. The chain uses TRBV5-6 and TRBJ1-1; D unresolved. Trimming cost V 4 bases and J 0 bases, with 13 bases left between them. This CDR3 is 15 amino acids long. Germline CDR1 is SGHDT and CDR2 is YYEEEE. The CDR3 DNA reads TGTGCCAGCAGCATAGACCTTGTCATGAACACTGAAGCTTTCTTT. This sequence encodes CASSIDLVMNTEAFF.

This clonotype occurred many times. The chain recombines TRBV20-1 with TRBJ2-1; 8 bases match TRBD2. Germline V lookup: CDR1 DFQATT, CDR2 SNEGSKA (reference sequence). The CDR3 sequence is 13 residues long. J lost 7 bases, V lost 5 bases, and 7 bases had no gene match. The CDR3 nucleotides read TGCAGTGCTCTTCGGGGGGGCCCGAATGAGCAGTTCTTC. This codes for CSALRGGPNEQFF.

This clonotype was detected ten times or more. This chain joins TRBV27 and TRBJ1-6, with TRBD1 as a possible D gene (6 bases). Trimming cost V 8 bases and J 6 bases, with 14 bases left between them. Germline loops: CDR1 MNHEY, CDR2 SMNVEV (reference sequence). CDR3 size: 14 residues. DNA for the CDR3: TGTGCCAGCTCCCTCCGCAGGGGTAATTCACCCCTCCACTTT. Translated: CASSLRRGNSPLHF.

This clonotype was counted at least ten times. The chain is built from TRBV12-3 or TRBV12-4 and TRBJ1-6; D ambiguous. V was shortened by 5 bases and J by 2 bases, with 7 bases between the two germline ends. This CDR3 is built from 14 residues. This CDR3 is CASSAMTYNSPLHF. The CDR3, as DNA: TGTGCCAGCAGTGCAATGACCTATAATTCACCCCTCCACTTT.

This clonotype has a count of ten or more. V is TRBV6-1 and J is TRBJ2-2, with a weak D call TRBD2 (5 bases). This CDR3 comprises 12 residues. CDR1 is MNHNS, CDR2 SASEGT, per germline. V lost 6 bases, J lost 5 bases, and 7 bases lay in between. CDR3 in amino acids: CASRGRTGELFF. For the CDR3, the DNA is TGTGCCAGCAGAGGGAGAACCGGGGAGCTGTTTTTT.

The chain combines TRBV7-2 with TRBJ2-7; D gene unclear. The CDR3 totals 13 residues. With 5 bases removed from V and 3 bases from J, the gap between germline ends came to 11 bases. Germline lookup yields CDR1 SGHTA and CDR2 FQGNSA. CDR3 nucleotide sequence: TGTGCCAGCAGCCTCTTCGAATTCTACGAGCAGTACTTC. Its translation: CASSLFEFYEQYF.

This clonotype was detected ten times or more. This rearrangement joins TRBV27 to TRBJ2-7; no reliable D call. CDR3 length: 13 residues. The V gene's germline CDR1 is MNHEY and CDR2 SMNVEV (reference sequence). Trimming removed 6 bases at V and 4 bases at J, with 13 bases between. The CDR3 region is CASSEAGVYEQYF. In DNA, the CDR3 is TGTGCCAGCAGCGAGGCAGGCGTGTACGAGCAGTACTTC.

At least ten counts were recorded for this clonotype. CDR3 sequence: CASSLEVLAGGTGELFF. The CDR3 region has the DNA TGTGCCAGCAGCTTAGAAGTGCTAGCGGGGGGAACCGGGGAGCTGTTTTTT. The gene calls are TRBV11-2 and TRBJ2-2; 11 bases match TRBD2. Germline lookup yields CDR1 SGHAT and CDR2 FQNNGV. J lost 5 bases, V lost 0 bases, and 5 bases had no gene match. The CDR3 loop spans 17 amino acids.